This passage covers 8 T cell receptor beta chains from one sample sequenced in a study of cytomegalovirus exposure and HLA in healthy donors. The PCR had 60 Vbeta and 13 Jbeta primers. Using immunoSEQ multiplex PCR, the repertoire was profiled, and TCRdb retains in-frame clones only, with some absent. The table lists approximately 190,000 clones, around 90% of them singletons. Material: PBMCs. These receptor sequences come from a boy aged 2-9 years in good health and CMV-seronegative.

As concerns this clone: A read error may produce the germline difference seen at one junction end. This chain connects TRBV6-1 to TRBJ1-5; a weak D match, TRBD1 (5 bases). The V gene's germline CDR1 is MNHNS and CDR2 SASEGT. CDR3 size: 15 residues. CDR3 bases: TGTGCCAGCAGTGATCGACCCGACAGCACTCAGCCCCAGCATTTT. Protein product: CASSDRPDSTQPQHF.

J is TRBJ2-4 and V is TRBV27; TRBD2 matches 12 bases. V dropped 6 bases and J dropped 0; count of bases not matched to a gene: 15. The CDR3 is made up of 20 amino acids. Germline CDR1 reads MNHEY; CDR2 reads SMNVEV (reference sequence). The CDR3 bases are TGTGCCAGCAGAAAGCTCCTAGCGGGGGGGCCGAGTTCAGCCAAAAACATTCAGTACTTC. Translation gives CASRKLLAGGPSSAKNIQYF.

The chain uses TRBV4-2 and TRBJ1-5; D is perhaps TRBD1 (5 bases). The CDR3 sequence is 14 residues long. V dropped 1 base and J dropped 7 bases, with 11 bases sitting between them. The germline CDR1 and CDR2 sequences are LGHNA and YNFKEQ. In DNA form, the CDR3 reads TGTGCCAGCAGCCAAGGCCCAGGGAACCAGCCCCAGCATTTT. Amino acids: CASSQGPGNQPQHF.

The V call is TRBV27, the J call TRBJ1-1; 7 bases match TRBD1. Germline loops: CDR1 MNHEY, CDR2 SMNVEV (reference sequence). The J segment lost 8 bases and the V segment lost 0 bases, leaving 18 bases of the junction unmatched. This CDR3 contains 18 residues. The DNA for the CDR3 is TGTGCCAGCAGTTTATCGAGGGGTTGGGACAGTCCTCTGAGCGAAGCTTTCTTT. Translating it yields CASSLSRGWDSPLSEAFF.

The chain uses TRBV15 and TRBJ1-3; tentative D call: TRBD1 (6 bases). The CDR3 runs 16 residues. The germline V and J ends were trimmed by 1 base and 0 bases, with 10 bases remaining between them. Per germline, CDR1 LNHNV and CDR2 YYDKDF (reference sequence). As DNA, the CDR3 is TGTGCCACCAGCAGAGGCGGACAGCTCTCTGGAAACACCATATATTTT. Protein product: CATSRGGQLSGNTIYF. The complete variable domain, with remaining parts taken from reference TRBV15 and TRBJ1-3, reads DAMVIQNPRYQVTQFGKPVTLSCSQTLNHNVMYWYQQKSSQAPKLLFHYYDKDFNNEADTPDNFQSRRPNTSFCFLDIRSPGLGDTAMYLCATSRGGQLSGNTIYFGEGSWLTVV.

The chain uses TRBV29-1 and TRBJ1-2, with 7 nucleotides matching TRBD1. The CDR3 contains 15 residues. J lost 2 bases, V lost 6 bases, and 12 bases had no gene match. The germline V gene has CDR1 SQVTM and CDR2 ANQGSEA. The CDR3 region has the DNA TGCAGCGTGTTCTCACCGGGACAGCCGAACTATGGCTACACCTTC. This gives the protein CSVFSPGQPNYGYTF.

V gene TRBV27 combines with J gene TRBJ1-5; D might be TRBD1 (6 bases). The CDR3 extends over 14 amino acids. Between the trimmed V and J ends, which lost 7 bases and 9 bases, there was a span of 19 bases. Germline CDR1 is MNHEY and CDR2 is SMNVEV (reference sequence). CDR3 DNA: TGTGCCAGCACCAAGGTCAGGGGCGTGGGGCCCCAGCATTTT. Translated, it gives CASTKVRGVGPQHF.

The V call is TRBV5-1, the J call TRBJ1-1; 8 bases agree with TRBD1. The V and J ends lost 0 bases and 0 bases, in that order; junction bases with no gene match: 1. This CDR3 has 15 amino acids. Germline V CDR1 and CDR2: SGHRS, YFSETQ. CDR3: CASSLAQGVNTEAFF. The CDR3 DNA reads TGCGCCAGCAGCTTGGCACAGGGGGTGAACACTGAAGCTTTCTTT.